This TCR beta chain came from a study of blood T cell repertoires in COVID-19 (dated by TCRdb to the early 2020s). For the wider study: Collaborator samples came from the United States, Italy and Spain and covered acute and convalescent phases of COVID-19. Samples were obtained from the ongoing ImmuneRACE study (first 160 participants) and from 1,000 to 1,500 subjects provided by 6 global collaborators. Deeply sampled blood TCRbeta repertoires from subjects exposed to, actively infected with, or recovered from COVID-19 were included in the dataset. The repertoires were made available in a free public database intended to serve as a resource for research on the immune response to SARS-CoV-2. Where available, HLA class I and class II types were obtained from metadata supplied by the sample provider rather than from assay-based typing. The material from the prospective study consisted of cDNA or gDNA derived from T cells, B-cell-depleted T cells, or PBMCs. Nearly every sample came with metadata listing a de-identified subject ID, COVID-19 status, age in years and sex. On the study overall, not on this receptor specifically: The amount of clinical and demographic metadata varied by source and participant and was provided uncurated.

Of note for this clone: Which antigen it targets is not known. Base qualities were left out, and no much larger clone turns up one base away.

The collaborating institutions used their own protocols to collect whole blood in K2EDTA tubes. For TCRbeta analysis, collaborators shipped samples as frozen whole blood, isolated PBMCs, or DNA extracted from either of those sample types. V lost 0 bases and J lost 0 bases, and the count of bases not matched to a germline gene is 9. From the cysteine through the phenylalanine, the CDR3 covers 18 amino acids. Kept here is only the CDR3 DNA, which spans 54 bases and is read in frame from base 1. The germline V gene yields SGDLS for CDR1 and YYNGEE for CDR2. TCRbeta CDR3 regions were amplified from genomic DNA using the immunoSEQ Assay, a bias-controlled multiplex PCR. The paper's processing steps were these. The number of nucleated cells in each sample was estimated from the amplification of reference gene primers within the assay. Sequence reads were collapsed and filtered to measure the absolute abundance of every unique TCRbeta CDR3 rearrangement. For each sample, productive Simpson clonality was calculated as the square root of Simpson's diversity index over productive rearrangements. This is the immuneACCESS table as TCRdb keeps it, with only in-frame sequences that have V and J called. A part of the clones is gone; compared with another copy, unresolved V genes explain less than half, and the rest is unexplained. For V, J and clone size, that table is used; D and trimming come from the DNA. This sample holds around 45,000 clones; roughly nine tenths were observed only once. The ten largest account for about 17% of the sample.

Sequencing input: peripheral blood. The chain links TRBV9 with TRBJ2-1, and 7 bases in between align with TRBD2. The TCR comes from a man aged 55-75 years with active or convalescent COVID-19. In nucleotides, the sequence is TGTGCCAGCAGCGTAGGAGGCAGCGGGGCTAGCTCCTACAATGAGCAGTTCTTC. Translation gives CASSVGGSGASSYNEQFF.